This TCR beta chain was sequenced for a study of CD8+ T cells in alopecia areata (dated by TCRdb to 2017 to 2018). In the study overall: Treated patients were enrolled in an open-label pilot trial of oral tofacitinib at 5 to 10 mg twice daily for moderate-to-severe alopecia areata. To study T cell clonal expansion in alopecia areata, the researchers applied high-throughput TCRbeta sequencing to both the C3H/HeJ mouse model and human patients. Patients received tofacitinib for 6 to 18 months and were then followed off drug for 6 months to check for delayed response and recurrence. Patients on tofacitinib were biopsied at baseline and after 4 and 24 weeks of treatment, and several of the patients also had a later scalp biopsy. Scalp clonality was compared across normal scalp (n=4), patchy alopecia areata scalp (n=8), and alopecia totalis/universalis scalp (n=8). Human TCRbeta sequencing covered scalp tissue and sorted CD4+ and CD8+ peripheral blood T cells from patchy and totalis/universalis alopecia areata patients and healthy controls. TCRbeta CDR3 regions were amplified by immunoSEQ multiplex PCR using 35 Vbeta forward and 13 Jbeta reverse primers. RNA came from the PAXgene miRNA kit for fixed scalp, the miRNeasy kit for PBMCs, and the RNeasy kit for mouse skin. In treated patients, disease severity was measured using the SALT score, which gives the percentage of scalp surface area affected. Points the paper makes about the study in general: Shared TCR sequences between patients were less evident than in mice, which may be partly attributable to HLA diversity in the patient population. With tofacitinib, both scalp clonality and the number of expanded CD8+ clones among the top 100 scalp clones went down significantly. Compared with normal scalp, lesional scalp had higher clonality and more expanded CD8+ clones, particularly in alopecia totalis/universalis, a pattern that suggests antigenic drive. Resident alphabeta T cells in normal human skin are also sequenced, complicating scalp TCR repertoire analysis, unlike mouse skin dominated by gammadelta T cells. Many expanded lesional clones persisted in scalp and blood during tofacitinib treatment, which may partly explain relapse after stopping treatment. Because the treated cohort was small and had only one nonresponder, larger studies are needed to examine links between baseline CD8+ expansion and response.

The sample's time point label, decoded: less than five weeks on oral tofacitinib. Per the publication, the treatment or condition label means: oral pan-JAK inhibitor, 5-10 mg twice daily. Lesional scalp punch biopsies and peripheral blood were collected from alopecia areata patients. After PBMCs were isolated by density centrifugation and stained for CD3, CD4 and CD8, a FACSAria was used to sort CD4+ and CD8+ T cells. Libraries were made using the immunoSEQ multiplex PCR assay. To provide template for TCR sequencing, every sample had RNA extracted and reverse transcribed into cDNA. First-strand cDNA was synthesized with SuperScript III using a 2:1 mix of oligo-dT and random hexamers. A synthetic immune receptor repertoire was used to assess amplification bias, and residual bias was removed computationally. The authors' pipeline ran thus. Raw reads were preprocessed to remove errors, and CDR3 was defined by IMGT conventions from the conserved cysteine to phenylalanine. Clonality was calculated as 1 minus Shannon entropy normalized by log2 of the number of productive unique TCRs. Scalp TCRbeta sequences were cross-referenced with sorted blood CD4 and CD8 repertoires so that the CD4 or CD8 identity of scalp clones could be inferred. This immuneACCESS table, as held by TCRdb, lists in-frame sequences with V and J called but not all clones. Of the missing ones, under half trace to an unresolved V gene in checked studies; the others have no known cause. The V and J calls and clone size come from that table; D and trimming were worked out from the DNA. The sample profile shows tens of thousands of clones; 25% to 35% of them were found once. 15% of the sample goes to the ten largest clones.

About this clone: The specificity of this receptor is unknown. There are no base qualities to consult, and no much larger clone falls within one base.

The CDR3 runs 15 residues from the cysteine to the phenylalanine. Only the CDR3 DNA stays, 45 bases, in frame from base 1. V and J are truncated by 1 base and 2 bases respectively, leaving an intervening sequence of 15 bases. CDR1 SQVTM and CDR2 ANQGSEA are derived from the germline V gene. The sequences come from CD8+ T cells sorted from blood, collected at week 4, from a patient treated with tofacitinib. The sequence came from a human donor with alopecia areata. In this chain, TRBV29-1 is recombined with TRBJ2-7; the D gene is perhaps TRBD2, from 7 matching bases. The CDR3 protein sequence reads: CSVEGGGAGPYEQYF. The DNA sequence reads TGCAGCGTTGAAGGTGGGGGGGCCGGACCCTACGAGCAGTACTTC.